These T cell receptor beta chains were read from a single sample in a study of cytomegalovirus exposure and HLA in healthy donors. Measured with immunoSEQ multiplex PCR; TCRdb has only the in-frame clones, and not every one. The sample contains roughly 180,000 clones, roughly 75% of which appear only once. Sequencing input: PBMCs. The source is a woman in her 30s in good health and CMV-seronegative. Each CDR3 is given with its conserved first and last residue. A D gene is named only where the DNA matches it firmly. A clone size is listed for some rows: how often the clone was seen (once, few, many), or a class if it is expanded.

D gene,clone size,V gene,J gene,CDR3 protein,CDR3 DNA
TRBD1,few,TRBV5-6,TRBJ1-3,CASSLGQTNSGNTIYF,TGTGCCAGCAGCCTGGGACAGACGAACTCTGGAAACACCATATATTTT
-,-,TRBV2,TRBJ1-6,CASSGGQSASPLHF,TGTGCCAGCAGTGGGGGCCAGAGCGCTTCACCCCTCCACTTT
-,-,TRBV4-3,TRBJ1-5,CASSQEPGAINQPQHF,TGCGCCAGCAGCCAAGAACCAGGGGCCATCAATCAGCCCCAGCATTTT
-,-,TRBV5-6,TRBJ1-2,CASSLKAGYGYTF,TGTGCCAGCAGCTTGAAAGCAGGATATGGCTACACCTTC
-,-,TRBV7-6,TRBJ2-6,CASSLGGTGANVLTF,TGTGCCAGCAGCTTAGGAGGGACTGGGGCCAACGTCCTGACTTTC
TRBD1,-,TRBV15,TRBJ2-3,CATSKRTGRLDTQYF,TGTGCCACCAGCAAACGGACAGGGCGTCTAGATACGCAGTATTTT
TRBD1,-,TRBV27,TRBJ1-2,CASNTRDRGAYGYTF,TGTGCCAGCAACACAAGGGACAGAGGAGCCTATGGCTACACCTTC
-,-,TRBV5-1,TRBJ1-2,CASSLGQKEYGYTF,TGCGCCAGCAGCTTGGGACAAAAGGAATATGGCTACACCTTC
-,-,TRBV10-3,TRBJ1-3,CAIGTSGNTIYF,TGTGCCATCGGGACTTCTGGAAACACCATATATTTT
TRBD1,-,TRBV5-4,TRBJ1-6,CASSPGGSQGNSPLHF,TGTGCCAGCAGCCCAGGGGGCAGTCAGGGGAATTCACCCCTCCACTTT
-,-,TRBV7-2,TRBJ2-7,CASSLGEASLEQYF,TGTGCCAGCAGCCTCGGGGAAGCTAGCCTAGAGCAGTACTTC
TRBD1,-,TRBV5-6,TRBJ2-2,CASAPLTGGTGELFF,TGTGCCAGCGCACCGCTTACAGGGGGCACCGGGGAGCTGTTTTTT
-,-,TRBV7-9,TRBJ1-3,CASIVGNTIYF,TGTGCCAGCATAGTTGGAAACACCATATATTTT
-,-,TRBV5-1,TRBJ1-2,CASMRDGNYGYTF,TGCGCCAGCATGCGGGACGGAAACTATGGCTACACCTTC
-,-,TRBV30,TRBJ1-1,CAWRYSMNTEAFF,TGTGCCTGGAGGTACAGCATGAACACTGAAGCTTTCTTT
-,-,TRBV5-6,TRBJ2-7,CASSLMDREKYF,TGTGCCAGCAGCTTGATGGACAGAGAAAAATACTTC
-,few,TRBV10-1,TRBJ2-5,CASSEPGGETQYF,TGCGCCAGCAGTGAACCGGGTGGAGAGACCCAGTACTTC
TRBD2,-,TRBV10-3,TRBJ2-7,CAISEDGLAGNEQYF,TGTGCCATCAGTGAGGACGGACTAGCGGGCAACGAGCAGTACTTC
TRBD2,-,TRBV10-1,TRBJ2-2,CASSAGTMNTGELFF,TGCGCCAGCAGTGCCGGGACTATGAACACCGGGGAGCTGTTTTTT
-,-,TRBV18,TRBJ1-1,CASSPESPGNTEAFF,TGTGCCAGCTCACCAGAGTCCCCGGGGAACACTGAAGCTTTCTTT
-,few,TRBV15,TRBJ2-3,CATSRVKGRGTGFSDTQYF,TGTGCCACCAGCAGGGTAAAGGGTAGAGGGACTGGGTTTTCAGATACGCAGTATTTT
TRBD2,-,TRBV11-2,TRBJ2-3,CASSLSGGLGDTQYF,TGTGCCAGCAGCTTAAGCGGGGGGCTAGGAGATACGCAGTATTTT
TRBD2,-,TRBV7-7,TRBJ2-5,CASSLLAGDQETQYF,TGTGCTAGCAGCTTACTAGCGGGGGACCAAGAGACCCAGTACTTC
TRBD1,-,TRBV7-2,TRBJ2-1,CASSPSGQGAANSYNEQFF,TGTGCCAGCAGCCCATCGGGACAGGGGGCTGCCAACTCCTACAATGAGCAGTTCTTC
TRBD1,-,TRBV6-6,TRBJ1-1,CASRGQGGTEAFF,TGTGCCAGCAGAGGACAGGGGGGGACTGAAGCTTTCTTT
TRBD2,-,TRBV6-1,TRBJ2-7,CASSEGASGGYFQYF,TGTGCCAGCAGTGAAGGGGCTAGCGGGGGGTACTTCCAGTACTTC
TRBD1,-,TRBV5-1,TRBJ1-1,CASSFRTGGVDTEAFF,TGCGCCAGCAGCTTCAGGACAGGGGGCGTCGACACTGAAGCTTTCTTT
TRBD1,-,TRBV6-1,TRBJ1-2,CASSGGTDYGYTF,TGTGCCAGCAGTGGGGGGACAGACTATGGCTACACCTTC
TRBD2,-,TRBV5-1,TRBJ2-5,CASSFPTSGAIPVETQYF,TGCGCCAGCAGCTTTCCGACTAGCGGGGCCATCCCGGTAGAGACCCAGTACTTC
TRBD2,-,TRBV9,TRBJ2-7,CASSVAGVAGGEQYF,TGTGCCAGCAGCGTAGCTGGGGTCGCGGGGGGCGAGCAGTACTTC
-,-,TRBV18,TRBJ1-1,CASRAGGENTEAFF,TGTGCCAGCCGGGCGGGGGGTGAGAACACTGAAGCTTTCTTT
TRBD2,-,TRBV19,TRBJ2-3,CASHVASGGPDTDTQYF,TGTGCCAGTCATGTAGCGAGCGGGGGGCCCGATACAGATACGCAGTATTTT
TRBD1,-,TRBV27,TRBJ1-1,CASSGLQGTFVTEAFF,TGTGCCAGCAGTGGATTACAGGGGACCTTTGTCACTGAAGCTTTCTTT
-,-,TRBV6-4,TRBJ2-3,CASSPEEGTDTQYF,TGTGCCAGCAGTCCGGAGGAGGGCACAGATACGCAGTATTTT
TRBD2,-,TRBV5-6,TRBJ2-2,CASSLGPLAGFTGELFF,TGTGCCAGCAGCCTGGGGCCACTAGCGGGGTTCACCGGGGAGCTGTTTTTT
-,once,TRBV7-9,TRBJ1-2,CASTLDRGGLNYGYTF,TGTGCCAGCACCCTGGATCGGGGAGGCCTAAACTATGGCTACACCTTC
TRBD2,-,TRBV25-1,TRBJ2-3,CASSSGTSSTDTQYF,TGTGCCAGTTCGAGCGGGACCTCTAGCACAGATACGCAGTATTTT
-,few,TRBV19,TRBJ2-3,CASSIKGDTDTQYF,TGTGCCAGTAGTATTAAGGGAGACACAGATACGCAGTATTTT
TRBD2,once,TRBV4-3,TRBJ2-7,CASSQDLRASGGYEQYF,TGCGCCAGCAGCCAAGATCTGCGGGCTAGCGGGGGATACGAGCAGTACTTC
-,-,TRBV7-3,TRBJ2-7,CASSSQGRSLEQYF,TGTGCCAGCAGCTCACAGGGTCGGTCTCTCGAGCAGTACTTC
-,-,TRBV10-1,TRBJ2-7,CATTGYEQYF,TGCGCCACCACAGGGTACGAGCAGTACTTC
TRBD2,-,TRBV19,TRBJ2-5,CASSFREGGRAQYF,TGTGCCAGTAGTTTCCGGGAGGGGGGCCGGGCCCAGTACTTC
-,-,TRBV10-3,TRBJ1-2,CAISDRQDTNYGYTF,TGTGCCATCAGTGACCGGCAGGATACTAACTATGGCTACACCTTC
TRBD1,-,TRBV19,TRBJ2-6,CASNDRGSGANVLTF,TGTGCCAGTAACGACAGGGGATCTGGGGCCAACGTCCTGACTTTC
TRBD1,-,TRBV9,TRBJ2-1,CASSTRDRGASLYNEQFF,TGTGCCAGCAGCACCCGGGACAGGGGGGCCTCCCTTTACAATGAGCAGTTCTTC
-,few,TRBV25-1,TRBJ1-1,CASSVWGGNTEAFF,TGTGCCAGCAGTGTATGGGGGGGGAACACTGAAGCTTTCTTT
TRBD1,few,TRBV6-5,TRBJ1-1,CASSYSTGGTEAFF,TGTGCCAGCAGTTACTCGACAGGGGGCACTGAAGCTTTCTTT
-,-,TRBV7-2,TRBJ2-7,CASSLPTSLTYEQYF,TGTGCCAGCAGCTTACCTACTAGTCTTACCTACGAGCAGTACTTC
TRBD1,-,TRBV19,TRBJ1-2,CASRGRTGDGYTF,TGTGCCAGCAGAGGGCGGACAGGGGATGGCTACACCTTC
-,-,TRBV27,TRBJ2-1,CASSFISYNEQFF,TGTGCCAGCAGTTTCATCAGCTACAATGAGCAGTTCTTC
TRBD1,-,TRBV11-2,TRBJ1-2,CASSLDSGTGVYGYTF,TGTGCCAGCAGCTTAGATTCTGGGACAGGGGTTTATGGCTACACCTTC
-,-,TRBV5-5,TRBJ1-2,CASSDERTANLGYTF,TGTGCCAGCAGCGACGAACGAACAGCAAACTTAGGCTACACCTTC
TRBD2,-,TRBV29-1,TRBJ2-1,CSVRGVGTYNEQFF,TGCAGCGTTCGGGGGGTCGGGACCTACAATGAGCAGTTCTTC
-,few,TRBV5-1,TRBJ2-5,CASSLELAEETQYF,TGCGCCAGCAGCTTGGAATTAGCGGAAGAGACCCAGTACTTC
TRBD2,-,TRBV4-1,TRBJ2-5,CASSQLAGGGGETQYF,TGCGCCAGCAGCCAGTTAGCGGGTGGCGGGGGGGAGACCCAGTACTTC
-,-,TRBV5-1,TRBJ1-2,CASSLGPGKLPYGYTF,TGCGCCAGCAGCTTGGGGCCGGGTAAATTACCCTATGGCTACACCTTC
TRBD2,-,TRBV5-4,TRBJ2-7,CASSRTSGGGHVDEQYF,TGTGCCAGCAGCAGAACTAGCGGGGGGGGACACGTGGACGAGCAGTACTTC